This T cell receptor beta chain is from a study of T cells in Graves' hyperthyroidism and ophthalmopathy. This clonotype was observed a few times. Clinical symptoms, serum thyroxine and TRAb, thyroid ultrasound and orbital computed tomography together formed the diagnostic basis. The source material, RNA transcripts, was used to amplify TCR beta CDR3 regions. In the first-round RT-PCR of the TCR CDR3, the HTBI primer set was used. One entry per CDR3 protein, called by TCRdb with MiXCR from the multiplex PCR reads. In the table there are under 300,000 distinct CDR3 sequences, 10% to 15% of which are singletons. The germline V gene encodes CDR1 LGHDT and CDR2 YNNKEL (reference sequence). The junction had 6 bases not matched to a gene; V was cut back by 0 bases and J by 8 bases. This CDR3 spans 14 amino acids.

The specimen was blood. This chain links TRBV3-1 with TRBJ1-2, with 7 bases identical to TRBD1. The clonotype originates from a woman aged 30 to 39 with Graves' hyperthyroidism that later progressed to Graves' ophthalmopathy. The CDR3 nucleotides are TGTGCCAGCAGCCAAGACGCAGGGGGGACAGGCTACACCTTC. This gives the protein CASSQDAGGTGYTF.